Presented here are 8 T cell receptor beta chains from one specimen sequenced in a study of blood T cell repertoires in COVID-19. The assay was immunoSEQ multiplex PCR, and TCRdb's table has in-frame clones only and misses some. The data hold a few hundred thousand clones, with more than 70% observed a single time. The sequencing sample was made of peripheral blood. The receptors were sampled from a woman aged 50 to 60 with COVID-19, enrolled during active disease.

The CDR3: CASSRSLTSGGDNEQFF. DNA for the CDR3: TGCGCCAGCAGCCGTTCCTTGACTAGCGGGGGGGACAATGAGCAGTTCTTC. The chain joins TRBV4-1 to TRBJ2-1; 14 bases map to TRBD2. Germline V gives CDR1 MGHRA, CDR2 YSYEKL. The CDR3 sequence is 17 residues long. The J segment lost 5 bases and the V segment lost 4 bases, leaving 7 bases of the junction unmatched.

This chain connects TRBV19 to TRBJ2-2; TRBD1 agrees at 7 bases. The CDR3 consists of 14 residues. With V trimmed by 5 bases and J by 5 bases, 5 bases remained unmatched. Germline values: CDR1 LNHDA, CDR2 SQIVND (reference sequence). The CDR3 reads CASSPGGLTGELFF. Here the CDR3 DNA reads TGTGCCAGTAGTCCAGGGGGATTGACCGGGGAGCTGTTTTTT. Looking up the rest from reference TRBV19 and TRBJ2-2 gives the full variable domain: DGGITQSPKYLFRKEGQNVTLSCEQNLNHDAMYWYRQDPGQGLRLIYYSQIVNDFQKGDIAEGYSVSREKKESFPLTVTSAQKNPTAFYLCASSPGGLTGELFFGEGSRLTVL.

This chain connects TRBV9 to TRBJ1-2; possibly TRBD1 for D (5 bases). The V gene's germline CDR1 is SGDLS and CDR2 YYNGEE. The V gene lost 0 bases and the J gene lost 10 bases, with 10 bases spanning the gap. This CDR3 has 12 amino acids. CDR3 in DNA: TGTGCCAGCAGCGTAGCGCGGGGGGTCTACACCTTC. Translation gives CASSVARGVYTF.

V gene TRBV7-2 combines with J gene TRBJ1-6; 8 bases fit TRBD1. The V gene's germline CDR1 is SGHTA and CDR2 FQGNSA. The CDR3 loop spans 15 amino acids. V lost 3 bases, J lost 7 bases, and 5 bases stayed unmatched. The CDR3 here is CASSLRTGRNSPLHF. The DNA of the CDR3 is TGTGCCAGCAGCTTGAGGACAGGGAGGAATTCACCCCTCCACTTT.

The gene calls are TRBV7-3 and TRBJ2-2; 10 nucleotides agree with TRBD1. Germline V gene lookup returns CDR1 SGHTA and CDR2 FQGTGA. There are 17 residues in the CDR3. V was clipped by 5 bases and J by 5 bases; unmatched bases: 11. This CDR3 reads CASSRDPGQGMTGELFF. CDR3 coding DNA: TGTGCCAGCAGCCGTGATCCGGGACAGGGGATGACCGGGGAGCTGTTTTTT.

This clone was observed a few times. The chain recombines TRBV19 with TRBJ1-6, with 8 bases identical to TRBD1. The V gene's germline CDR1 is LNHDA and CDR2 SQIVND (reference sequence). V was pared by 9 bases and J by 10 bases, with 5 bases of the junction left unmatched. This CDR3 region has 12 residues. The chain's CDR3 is CASRGQASPLHF. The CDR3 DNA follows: TGTGCCAGCAGGGGACAGGCCTCACCCCTCCACTTT.

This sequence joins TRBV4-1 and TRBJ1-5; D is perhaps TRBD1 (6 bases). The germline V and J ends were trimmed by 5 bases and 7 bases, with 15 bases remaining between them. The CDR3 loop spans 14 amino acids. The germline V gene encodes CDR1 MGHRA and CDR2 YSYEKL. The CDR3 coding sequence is TGCGCCAGCAGCTTCAGGGGAACGGGGCAGCCCCAGCATTTT. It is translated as CASSFRGTGQPQHF.

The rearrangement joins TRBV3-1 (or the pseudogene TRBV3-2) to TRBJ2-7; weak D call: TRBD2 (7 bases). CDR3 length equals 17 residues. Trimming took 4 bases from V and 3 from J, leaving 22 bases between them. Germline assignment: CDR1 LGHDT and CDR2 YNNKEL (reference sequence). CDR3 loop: CASSPSGPGGVNYEQYF. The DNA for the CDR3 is TGTGCCAGCAGCCCGTCCGGCCCGGGGGGCGTTAACTACGAGCAGTACTTC.